This paragraph covers one T cell receptor (beta chain) sequence. Its antigen is undetermined. The sample comes from a study of CD8+CD57+ T cells in acquired aplastic anemia. Study information: DNA recovered from sorted CD4+ and CD8+ cells had a mean of about 3 ug. General observations from the study: Patients and controls turned out to have twenty-nine CD8+ CDR3 sequences in common.

TCR beta VDJ combinations and CDR3 sequences were profiled from genomic DNA. TCRdb fed the reads into MiXCR, producing one record per CDR3 protein. This table has about 120,000 distinct CDR3 sequences, under 60% appearing once. Germline V lookup: CDR1 SGHRS, CDR2 YFSETQ. V gave up 2 bases and J gave up 0 bases, with 9 bases separating them. The CDR3 is made up of 14 amino acids. By flow cytometry, patients selected for sequencing had shown an expansion of CD8+CD57+ cells. This chain uses TRBV5-1 with TRBJ2-7; D gene ambiguous. The clonotype originates from a human donor with aplastic anemia. Sequencing was done on a sample of sorted CD4+, CD8+, or CD8+CD57+ T cells (not recorded which) from PBMCs. The CDR3 spells CASSFLADSYEQYF. In nucleotides, the CDR3 is TGCGCCAGCAGCTTTTTGGCGGACTCCTACGAGCAGTACTTC.